This T cell receptor beta chain was sequenced in a study of blood T cells in healthy people across ages. General study findings and limits: Diversity of TCR beta per million T cells declined in a roughly linear way with age. What prevented conclusive comparison of naive and antigen-experienced cells was that PBMCs were unsorted. More naive CD4+ cells and higher diversity marked long-lived donors relative to aged donors.

A second 7 to 11 cycle PCR used barcoded and J-beta primers. Tagging of each cDNA molecule was performed by a template-switch adaptor with 12 random nucleotides. MiXCR, applied by TCRdb to the 5' RACE reads, yields one record per CDR3 protein. The sample lists 1.5 million to 2 million distinct CDR3 sequences; 28% were seen once. This clonotype was observed a handful of times. What it recognizes is unknown. Trimming took 6 bases from V and 3 from J, leaving 9 bases between them. Germline V lookup: CDR1 DFQATT, CDR2 SNEGSKA (reference sequence). The CDR3 spans 11 residues. The sequence came from a woman in her twenties or thirties in good health. The V call is TRBV20-1, the J call TRBJ2-7; D might be TRBD2 (6 bases). The material sequenced was blood. The CDR3 loop reads CSAQGLYEQYF. CDR3 nucleotide sequence: TGCAGTGCGCAGGGACTCTACGAGCAGTACTTC.